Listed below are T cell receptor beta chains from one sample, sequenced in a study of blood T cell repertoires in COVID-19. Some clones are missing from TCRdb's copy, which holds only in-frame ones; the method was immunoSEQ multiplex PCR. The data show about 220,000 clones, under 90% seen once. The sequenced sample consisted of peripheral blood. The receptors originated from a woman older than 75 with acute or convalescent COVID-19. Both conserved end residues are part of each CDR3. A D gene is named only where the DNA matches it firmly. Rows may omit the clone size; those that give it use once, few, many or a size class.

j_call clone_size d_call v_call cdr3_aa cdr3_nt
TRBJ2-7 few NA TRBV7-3 CASSLYPITGENYEQYF TGTGCCAGCAGCTTATATCCAATAACGGGGGAGAACTACGAGCAGTACTTC
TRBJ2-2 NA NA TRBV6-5 CASSYFQGISGELFF TGTGCCAGCAGTTACTTCCAGGGTATTTCCGGGGAGCTGTTTTTT
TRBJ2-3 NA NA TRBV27 CATGSPGRTDTQYF TGTGCCACCGGATCTCCGGGGAGGACAGATACGCAGTATTTT
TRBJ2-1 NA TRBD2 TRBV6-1 CASSDFLAGGGGEQFF TGTGCCAGCAGTGACTTTCTAGCGGGGGGGGGCGGTGAGCAGTTCTTC
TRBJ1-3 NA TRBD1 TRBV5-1 CASSSEGTGASGNTIYF TGCGCCAGCAGCTCCGAAGGGACAGGGGCCTCTGGAAACACCATATATTTT
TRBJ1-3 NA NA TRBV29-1 CSVVGVPSGNTIYF TGCAGCGTTGTCGGGGTGCCCTCTGGAAACACCATATATTTT
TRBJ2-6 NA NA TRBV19 CASTLGANVLTF TGTGCCAGTACCCTAGGGGCCAACGTCCTGACTTTC
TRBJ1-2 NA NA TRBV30 CAWSTGTNYGYTF TGTGCCTGGAGTACAGGGACCAACTATGGCTACACCTTC
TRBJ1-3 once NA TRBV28 CASSHSAFGNTIYF TGTGCCAGCAGCCATAGCGCCTTTGGAAACACCATATATTTT
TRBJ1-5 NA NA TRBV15 CATSRDPGRGRTQPQHF TGTGCCACCAGCAGAGATCCCGGCAGGGGTCGCACCCAGCCCCAGCATTTT
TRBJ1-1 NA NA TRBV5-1 CASRLQGTEAFF TGCGCCAGCAGGCTACAGGGCACTGAAGCTTTCTTT
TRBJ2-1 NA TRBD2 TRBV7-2 CASSLASGNNEQFF TGTGCCAGCAGCTTGGCTAGCGGGAATAATGAGCAGTTCTTC
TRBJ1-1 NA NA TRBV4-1 CASSPAGWGDTEAFF TGCGCCAGCAGCCCAGCAGGGTGGGGCGACACTGAAGCTTTCTTT
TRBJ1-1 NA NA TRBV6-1 CASSESGNVEAFF TGTGCCAGCAGTGAGTCAGGGAATGTTGAAGCTTTCTTT
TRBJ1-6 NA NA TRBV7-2 CASSSYRDSPLHF TGTGCCAGCAGCTCTTATCGAGATTCACCCCTCCACTTT
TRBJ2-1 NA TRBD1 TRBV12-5 CASGLVRYPDRAVGDNEQFF TGTGCTAGTGGTTTGGTACGGTACCCAGACAGGGCGGTCGGGGACAATGAGCAGTTCTTC
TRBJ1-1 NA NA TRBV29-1 CSAVLTGTEAFF TGCAGCGCCGTCCTGACGGGCACTGAAGCTTTCTTT
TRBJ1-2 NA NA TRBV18 CASSPPPGLYGYTF TGTGCCAGCTCACCACCGCCAGGCCTCTATGGCTACACCTTC
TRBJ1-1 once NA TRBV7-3 CASSLTGGREGTEAFF TGTGCCAGCAGCTTAACGGGAGGCAGGGAAGGCACTGAAGCTTTCTTT
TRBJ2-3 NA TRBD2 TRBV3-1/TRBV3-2 CASSQGRTSGGTDTQYF TGTGCCAGCAGCCAAGGGAGAACTAGCGGGGGCACAGATACGCAGTATTTT
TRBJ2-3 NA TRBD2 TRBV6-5 CASSYASGSTQYF TGTGCCAGCAGTTACGCTAGCGGGAGTACGCAGTATTTT
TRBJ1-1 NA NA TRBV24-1 CATSDFSPQGPRDTEAFF TGTGCCACCAGTGATTTTTCACCCCAGGGGCCCAGGGACACTGAAGCTTTCTTT
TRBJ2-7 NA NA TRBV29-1 CSVEGMAGRSYEQYF TGCAGCGTTGAAGGTATGGCAGGCAGATCCTACGAGCAGTACTTC
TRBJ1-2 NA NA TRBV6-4 CASSDSITGNYGYTF TGTGCCAGCAGTGACTCGATTACAGGGAACTATGGCTACACCTTC
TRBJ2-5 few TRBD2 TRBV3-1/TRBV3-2 CASSQDPSGGAWETQYF TGTGCCAGCAGCCAAGATCCGAGCGGGGGGGCTTGGGAGACCCAGTACTTC
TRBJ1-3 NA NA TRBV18 CASSPAGLSGNTIYF TGTGCCAGCTCACCAGCCGGTCTCTCTGGAAACACCATATATTTT
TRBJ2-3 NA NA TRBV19 CASKRDTSTDTQYF TGTGCCAGTAAAAGGGACACAAGCACAGATACGCAGTATTTT
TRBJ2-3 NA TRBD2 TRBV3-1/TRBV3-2 CASSGGADTQYF TGTGCCAGCAGCGGGGGGGCAGATACGCAGTATTTT
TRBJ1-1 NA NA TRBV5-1 CASSSGQPNTEAFF TGCGCCAGCAGCTCGGGACAACCGAACACTGAAGCTTTCTTT
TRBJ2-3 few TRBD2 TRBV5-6 CASSLLGFASGGNTQYF TGTGCCAGCAGCTTATTGGGGTTCGCGTCGGGGGGGAATACGCAGTATTTT
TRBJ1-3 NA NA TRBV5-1 CASSLQGSTGNTIYF TGCGCCAGCAGCTTACAGGGTAGCACTGGAAACACCATATATTTT
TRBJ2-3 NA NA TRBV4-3 CASSQVPGRNTQYF TGCGCCAGCAGCCAAGTCCCTGGGCGAAATACGCAGTATTTT
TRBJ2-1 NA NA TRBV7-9 CASSQTPRVGEQFF TGTGCCAGCAGTCAAACCCCCAGGGTAGGTGAGCAGTTCTTC
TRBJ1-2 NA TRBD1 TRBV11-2 CASSSGQGAGGYTF TGTGCCAGCAGCTCGGGACAGGGGGCCGGTGGCTACACCTTC
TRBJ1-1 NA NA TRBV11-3 CASSKADLPNTEAFF TGTGCCAGCAGCAAAGCGGACCTTCCGAACACTGAAGCTTTCTTT
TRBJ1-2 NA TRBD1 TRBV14 CASSRLGQELGGYTF TGTGCCAGCAGCCGATTGGGACAGGAGCTTGGTGGCTACACCTTC
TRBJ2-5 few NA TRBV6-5 CASSSDRTGETQYF TGTGCCAGCAGTTCCGACAGGACTGGGGAGACCCAGTACTTC
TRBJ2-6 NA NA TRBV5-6 CASSLDGVSGANVLTF TGTGCCAGCAGCTTGGACGGGGTATCTGGGGCCAACGTCCTGACTTTC
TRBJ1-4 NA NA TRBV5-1 CASSLEAGAGEKLFF TGCGCCAGCAGCTTGGAAGCTGGGGCCGGGGAAAAACTGTTTTTT
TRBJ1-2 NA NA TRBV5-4 CASSLDAGSHNYGYTF TGTGCCAGCAGCTTGGACGCGGGTTCCCACAACTATGGCTACACCTTC
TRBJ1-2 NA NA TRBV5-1 CASSPGIGYGYTF TGCGCCAGCAGCCCGGGGATAGGTTATGGCTACACCTTC
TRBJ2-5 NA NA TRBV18 CASSPPSEAETQYF TGTGCCAGCTCACCACCCAGTGAGGCAGAGACCCAGTACTTC
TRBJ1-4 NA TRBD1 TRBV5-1 CASSLGQDNEKLFF TGCGCCAGCTCGCTGGGACAGGATAATGAAAAACTGTTTTTT
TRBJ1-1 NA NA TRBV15 CATSRETTAKAFF TGTGCCACCAGCAGAGAAACGACAGCCAAAGCTTTCTTT
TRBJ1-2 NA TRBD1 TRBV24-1 CATSDPTGGAGYTF TGTGCCACCAGTGACCCGACAGGGGGCGCGGGCTACACCTTC
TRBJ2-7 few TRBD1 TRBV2 CASSRTAGTGDFRGSYEQYF TGTGCCAGCAGTCGAACCGCCGGGACAGGGGATTTTAGGGGCTCCTACGAGCAGTACTTC
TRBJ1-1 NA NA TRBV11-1 CASSSPGSRGSGEAFF TGTGCCAGCAGCTCCCCTGGGTCAAGGGGGTCGGGTGAAGCTTTCTTT
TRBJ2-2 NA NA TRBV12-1 CASSFGSSGELFF TGTGCCAGCAGCTTTGGTAGTTCCGGGGAGCTGTTTTTT
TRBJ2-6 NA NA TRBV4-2 CASSQESRGYSGANVLTF TGTGCCAGCAGCCAAGAATCTCGGGGTTACTCTGGGGCCAACGTCCTGACTTTC
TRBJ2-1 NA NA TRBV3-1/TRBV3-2 CASSQEELARNEQFF TGTGCCAGCAGCCAAGAGGAACTAGCTCGCAATGAGCAGTTCTTC
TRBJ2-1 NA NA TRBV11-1 CASTQDSSSYNEQFF TGTGCCAGCACCCAAGATTCTAGCTCCTACAATGAGCAGTTCTTC
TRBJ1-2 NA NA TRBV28 CASIPGGTNYGYTF TGTGCCAGCATCCCCGGGGGTACCAACTATGGCTACACCTTC
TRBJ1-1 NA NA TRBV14 CASSHDSLGGEAFF TGTGCCAGCAGCCACGACTCCTTGGGAGGTGAAGCTTTCTTT
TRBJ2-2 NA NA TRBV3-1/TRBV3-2 CASTKARGRTGELFF TGTGCCAGCACTAAAGCAAGGGGCAGGACCGGGGAGCTGTTTTTT
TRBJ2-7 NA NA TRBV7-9 CASSQLTVREQYF TGTGCCAGCAGCCAACTGACAGTTCGCGAGCAGTACTTC
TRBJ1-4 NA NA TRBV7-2 CASSLARQNNEKLFF TGTGCCAGCAGCTTAGCGAGGCAGAACAATGAAAAACTGTTTTTT
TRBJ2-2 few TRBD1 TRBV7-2 CASSGQGVTGELFF TGTGCCAGCAGCGGACAGGGGGTGACCGGGGAGCTGTTTTTT